The 31 T cell receptor beta chains below were found in one sample sequenced in a study of cytomegalovirus exposure and HLA in healthy donors. This PCR relied on a set of 60 Vbeta primers and 13 Jbeta primers. Repertoires were generated with immunoSEQ multiplex PCR, while TCRdb's copy carries only in-frame clones and drops some. The repertoire holds 130,000 or so clones, with over 65% as singletons. Source material: PBMCs. The receptors stem from a man aged 18 to 29 in good health and CMV-seronegative.

The gene calls are TRBV5-6 and TRBJ1-5; 9 nucleotides match TRBD1. Germline CDR1 reads SGHDT; CDR2 reads YYEEEE. The CDR3 covers 15 residues. The junction had 0 bases not matched to a gene; V was cut back by 0 bases and J by 2 bases. Here the CDR3 reads CASSLGTGGNQPQHF. The CDR3 DNA follows: TGTGCCAGCAGCTTGGGGACAGGGGGCAATCAGCCCCAGCATTTT.

V is TRBV7-3 and J is TRBJ2-1; 8 bases fit TRBD2. Germline CDR1 SGHTA, CDR2 FQGTGA. Losses at the gene ends were 7 bases for V and 7 bases for J; bases not matched to a gene: 12. The CDR3 runs 15 residues. CDR3 DNA sequence: TGTGCCAGCAACTTCGGGGGGGCCTCGAAGAATGAGCAGTTCTTC. This sequence encodes CASNFGGASKNEQFF.

The rearrangement links TRBV5-1 to TRBJ1-4; 10 bases match TRBD1. Germline CDR1 and CDR2: SGHRS and YFSETQ. V shed 1 base and J 0 bases; nucleotides not matched to a gene: 6. This CDR3 comprises 18 residues. In DNA, the CDR3 is TGCGCCAGCAGCTTGACGACAGGGGGCACATCAACTAATGAAAAACTGTTTTTT. Amino acid sequence: CASSLTTGGTSTNEKLFF.

V usage is TRBV9 and J usage is TRBJ2-5; the D gene is possibly TRBD2 (6 bases). Between the trimmed V and J ends, which lost 4 bases and 5 bases, there was a span of 15 bases. Germline-derived CDR1 and CDR2 are SGDLS and YYNGEE. This CDR3 region has 14 residues. CDR3 amino acids: CASSPSRRAETQYF. CDR3 nucleotides: TGTGCCAGCAGCCCTTCTAGGAGGGCGGAGACCCAGTACTTC.

The rearrangement uses TRBV7-8 and TRBJ2-5; 8 bases align to TRBD1. CDR3 length equals 14 residues. Germline CDR1 reads SGHVS; CDR2 reads FQNEAQ. Trimming took 6 bases from V and 1 from J; bases not matched to a gene: 4. As DNA, the CDR3 is TGTGCCAGCAGTTCTGGACAGGGCCAAGAGACCCAGTACTTC. Protein sequence: CASSSGQGQETQYF.

The chain links TRBV28 to TRBJ2-7; 7 nucleotides match TRBD2. The CDR3 contains 11 residues. Germline values: CDR1 MDHEN, CDR2 SYDVKM. V trimming: 1 base; J trimming: 12 bases; junction bases outside the gene matches: 3. In nucleotides, the CDR3 is TGTGCCAGCAGTTTATCTGGGAGGGTGTACTTC. This encodes CASSLSGRVYF.

This clone was detected only once. The V call is TRBV5-1, the J call TRBJ2-1, with 9 bases matching TRBD1. The germline V gene encodes CDR1 SGHRS and CDR2 YFSETQ. After removal of 3 bases from V and 9 bases from J, the junction contained 10 bases not matched to a gene. CDR3 length: 15 residues. The CDR3 sequence is CASSSGQGRFSEQFF. CDR3 nucleotides: TGCGCCAGCAGCTCCGGACAGGGGAGGTTTAGTGAGCAGTTCTTC.

This sequence joins TRBV6-5 and TRBJ1-4; 10 positions match TRBD1. Germline assignment: CDR1 MNHEY and CDR2 SVGAGI. J was trimmed by 8 bases and V by 6 bases; bases with no gene match: 6. The CDR3 has 14 amino acids. The CDR3 region is CASRRQGAREKLFF. The CDR3 coding sequence is TGTGCCAGCAGAAGACAGGGGGCTCGGGAAAAACTGTTTTTT.

This clone was detected only once. The chain combines TRBV6-1 with TRBJ2-7; TRBD1 aligns across 8 bases. Germline V lookup: CDR1 MNHNS, CDR2 SASEGT. Trimming removed 0 bases from V and 3 bases from J; junction bases left unmatched: 7. The CDR3 has 16 residues. The CDR3 spells CASSEAHGQGIYEQYF. In DNA, the CDR3 is TGTGCCAGCAGTGAAGCGCATGGACAGGGCATCTACGAGCAGTACTTC.

This chain connects TRBV27 to TRBJ1-1; TRBD1 agrees at 8 bases. V gave up 6 bases and J gave up 1 base; unmatched junction bases: 4. The CDR3 length is 14 residues. CDR1 and CDR2 from the germline V gene are MNHEY and SMNVEV (reference sequence). The CDR3 is CASRPGGGNTEAFF. The CDR3 DNA reads as TGTGCCAGCAGACCAGGGGGCGGGAACACTGAAGCTTTCTTT.

The chain links TRBV9 to TRBJ2-2; D is perhaps TRBD1 (5 bases). Germline-derived CDR1 and CDR2 are SGDLS and YYNGEE. V lost 6 bases and J lost 9, with 18 bases in between. This CDR3 comprises 14 residues. CDR3 nucleotide sequence: TGTGCCAGCACCCGGCAAGTAGGGGCGCGGGAGCTGTTTTTT. This translates into CASTRQVGARELFF. Using reference TRBV9 and TRBJ2-2 for the parts outside the CDR3, the full variable domain is DSGVTQTPKHLITATGQRVTLRCSPRSGDLSVYWYQQSLDQGLQFLIQYYNGEERAKGNILERFSAQQFPDLHSELNLSSLELGDSALYFCASTRQVGARELFFGEGSRLTVL.

The chain links TRBV9 to TRBJ1-1, with D unresolved. V dropped 3 bases and J dropped 1 base, with 10 bases sitting between them. From germline, CDR1 is SGDLS and CDR2 YYNGEE. This CDR3 is built from 14 residues. CDR3: CASSADTKNTEAFF. CDR3 DNA: TGTGCCAGCAGCGCCGACACAAAGAACACTGAAGCTTTCTTT.

The J gene is TRBJ1-5, the V gene TRBV11-3; 8 nucleotides line up with TRBD1. After removal of 5 bases from V and 6 bases from J, the junction contained 9 bases not matched to a gene. The CDR3 loop spans 15 amino acids. CDR1 and CDR2 (germline): SGHNT, YENEEA. CDR3 in amino acids: CASSHQDRASQPQHF. CDR3 coding DNA: TGTGCCAGCAGCCATCAGGACAGGGCCTCTCAGCCCCAGCATTTT.

The chain's CDR3 is CASSPEGLGAQNYGYTF. The CDR3 region has the DNA TGTGCCAGCAGCCCAGAGGGTTTGGGGGCGCAAAACTATGGCTACACCTTC. The chain couples TRBV2 to TRBJ1-2, with D possibly TRBD1 on 6 matching bases. The CDR3 has 17 residues. Trimming shortened V by 6 bases and J by 2 bases, and 22 bases separated the two germline ends. Looked up from germline, CDR1 is SNHLY and CDR2 is FYNNEI. Complete variable domain (other parts from reference TRBV2 and TRBJ1-2): EPEVTQTPSHQVTQMGQEVILRCVPISNHLYFYWYRQILGQKVEFLVSFYNNEISEKSEIFDDQFSVERPDGSNFTLKIRSTKLEDSAMYFCASSPEGLGAQNYGYTFGSGTRLTVV.

The gene calls are TRBV6-1 and TRBJ2-7; tentatively, D is TRBD2 (6 bases). Trimming removed 3 bases at V and 0 bases at J, with 12 bases between. Germline V lookup: CDR1 MNHNS, CDR2 SASEGT. CDR3 size: 15 residues. The CDR3, as DNA: TGTGCCAGCAGTGAGGGGAGGACAAGCTCCTACGAGCAGTACTTC. Protein sequence: CASSEGRTSSYEQYF.

This clone has more than one count but fewer than ten. In nucleotides, the CDR3 is TGTGCCAGCAGCTGGCAGGAAAACAAACTGTTTTTT. Its protein product is CASSWQENKLFF. The gene calls are TRBV7-6 and TRBJ1-4; no firm D call. The germline gives CDR1 SGHVS, CDR2 FNYEAQ. The CDR3 runs 12 residues. Deletions cut 4 bases from V and 11 bases from J, with 11 bases between.

The J gene is TRBJ1-1, the V gene TRBV14; D remains unclear. Trimming removed 4 bases from V and 6 bases from J, with 9 bases in between. The CDR3 consists of 12 residues. In germline, CDR1 is SGHDN, CDR2 FVKESK. CDR3 protein: CASSPYPPEAFF. CDR3 DNA sequence: TGTGCCAGCAGCCCCTACCCCCCTGAAGCTTTCTTT.

Concerning this clone itself: This sample also contains other DNA sequences that code for the same CDR3. The chain links TRBV9 to TRBJ2-5; 8 bases are a match to TRBD2. The trim removed 0 bases at V and 1 base at J, leaving 2 bases unmatched. Germline CDR1 SGDLS, CDR2 YYNGEE. The CDR3 runs 15 residues. The CDR3 DNA reads as TGTGCCAGCAGCGTAGCGGGGGGGAGCCAAGAGACCCAGTACTTC. Amino acids: CASSVAGGSQETQYF.

The chain has TRBV15 and TRBJ2-1; 8 bases fit TRBD2. Trimming took 5 bases from V and 4 from J; bases not matched to a gene: 7. The germline V gene encodes CDR1 LNHNV and CDR2 YYDKDF (reference sequence). The CDR3 runs 15 residues. CDR3 in DNA: TGTGCCACCAGCCATCCGGCTAGCGGGTACAATGAGCAGTTCTTC. Amino acid sequence: CATSHPASGYNEQFF.

CDR3 region: CASSLNPVSPEQYF. In DNA form, the CDR3 reads TGTGCCAGCAGCTTAAACCCGGTCTCGCCTGAGCAGTACTTC. J is TRBJ2-7 and V is TRBV11-3, with no clear D. Deletions cut 2 bases from V and 7 bases from J, with 15 bases between. Germline lookup yields CDR1 SGHNT and CDR2 YENEEA. The CDR3 sequence is 14 residues long. The complete variable domain, with remaining parts taken from reference TRBV11-3 and TRBJ2-7, reads EAGVVQSPRYKIIEKKQPVAFWCNPISGHNTLYWYLQNLGQGPELLIRYENEEAVDDSQLPKDRFSAERLKGVDSTLKIQPAELGDSAVYLCASSLNPVSPEQYFGPGTRLTVT.

The V gene is TRBV10-3, the J gene TRBJ2-7; D ambiguous. The length of the CDR3 is 12 residues. Germline lookup yields CDR1 ENHRY and CDR2 SYGVKD. V was pared by 3 bases and J by 2 bases, with 5 bases between. The CDR3, as DNA: TGTGCCATCAGTGACCGAGCCTACGAGCAGTACTTC. Translation gives CAISDRAYEQYF.

In its sample, this clone was seen once. The CDR3 DNA reads TGCGCCAGCAGCCCTCTTGAGGGGACTAGTTCCTACGAGCAGTACTTC. Its translation: CASSPLEGTSSYEQYF. The rearrangement joins TRBV4-1 to TRBJ2-7; 8 bases map to TRBD2. Trimming cost V 4 bases and J 1 base; bases outside gene matches: 9. Germline CDR1 is MGHRA and CDR2 is YSYEKL. This CDR3 contains 16 residues.

This clone appeared a single time. The chain has TRBV19 and TRBJ1-1; D may be TRBD1 (6 bases). Germline CDR1 LNHDA, CDR2 SQIVND (reference sequence). CDR3 length: 15 residues. Trimming stripped 5 bases from V and 6 bases from J, with 19 bases between. The CDR3 coding sequence is TGTGCCAGTAGTCAGGGGCGGGTTCGGCTATCTGAAGCTTTCTTT. This codes for CASSQGRVRLSEAFF.

A few counts support this clone. The CDR3 sequence is CSAEGGGDEGYTF. The DNA of the CDR3 is TGCAGCGCCGAGGGCGGGGGCGACGAAGGCTACACCTTC. This chain joins TRBV29-1 and TRBJ1-2; D is perhaps TRBD1 (6 bases). CDR3 length equals 13 residues. Trimming removed 7 bases from V and 8 bases from J, with 20 bases in between. The germline gives CDR1 SQVTM, CDR2 ANQGSEA.

V and J are TRBV5-4 and TRBJ2-5; 9 positions agree with TRBD2. This CDR3 has 16 amino acids. The germline gives CDR1 SGHNT, CDR2 YYREEE (reference sequence). V shed 4 bases, J shed 5 bases, and the junction held 12 bases outside the gene matches. The CDR3 bases are TGTGCCAGCAGCATCAATAGCGGGGGAGCCTTGGAGACCCAGTACTTC. Translation gives CASSINSGGALETQYF.

V is TRBV2 and J is TRBJ2-1, with 9 bases matching TRBD1. CDR3 length: 13 amino acids. Trimming cost V 6 bases and J 7 bases; bases outside gene matches: 4. Germline V gene lookup returns CDR1 SNHLY and CDR2 FYNNEI. The CDR3, as DNA: TGTGCCAGCAGCTGGACAGGGGAAAATGAGCAGTTCTTC. Amino acid sequence: CASSWTGENEQFF.

The chain couples TRBV6-5 to TRBJ2-2; 7 bases line up with TRBD1. The CDR3 loop spans 14 amino acids. The ends lost 6 bases at V and 4 bases at J; junction bases unmatched: 5. In germline, CDR1 is MNHEY, CDR2 SVGAGI. The CDR3 loop reads CASSAGTVTGELFF. The CDR3, as DNA: TGTGCCAGCAGCGCCGGGACAGTCACCGGGGAGCTGTTTTTT.

The chain combines TRBV5-8 with TRBJ2-1, with 9 bases that match TRBD1. The CDR3 runs 18 residues. Unmatched junction bases numbered 16, after V lost 0 bases and J lost 9 bases. CDR1 and CDR2 from the germline V gene are SGHTS and YDEGEE. The DNA for the CDR3 is TGTGCCAGCAGCTTGGTCAGTAGGGACAGGGTGACCCACGCTGAGCAGTTCTTC. Translated: CASSLVSRDRVTHAEQFF.

V is TRBV7-3 and J is TRBJ1-2; 7 bases line up with TRBD1. CDR1 is SGHTA and CDR2 is FQGTGA in the germline V gene. The CDR3 spans 15 residues. The J segment lost 4 bases and the V segment lost 4 bases, leaving 9 bases of the junction unmatched. CDR3 in DNA: TGTGCCAGCAGCTCAACGGGACAGCCGCGCTATGGCTACACCTTC. It specifies CASSSTGQPRYGYTF.

The chain is built from TRBV2 and TRBJ1-2, with unresolved D. V was shortened by 6 bases and J by 8 bases, with 10 bases between the two germline ends. The CDR3 covers 11 residues. Germline CDR1 and CDR2: SNHLY and FYNNEI. CDR3 sequence (DNA): TGTGCCAGCAGGAACCAGGCCGGCTACACCTTC. This translates into CASRNQAGYTF.

The V gene is TRBV19, the J gene TRBJ2-1; D perhaps matches TRBD1 (5 bases). CDR1 and CDR2 from the germline V gene are LNHDA and SQIVND (reference sequence). The CDR3 contains 14 residues. V was clipped by 7 bases and J by 4 bases, with 14 bases between them. The CDR3 reads CASKGWGAYNEQFF. The CDR3 DNA reads as TGTGCCAGTAAGGGGTGGGGCGCTTACAATGAGCAGTTCTTC.